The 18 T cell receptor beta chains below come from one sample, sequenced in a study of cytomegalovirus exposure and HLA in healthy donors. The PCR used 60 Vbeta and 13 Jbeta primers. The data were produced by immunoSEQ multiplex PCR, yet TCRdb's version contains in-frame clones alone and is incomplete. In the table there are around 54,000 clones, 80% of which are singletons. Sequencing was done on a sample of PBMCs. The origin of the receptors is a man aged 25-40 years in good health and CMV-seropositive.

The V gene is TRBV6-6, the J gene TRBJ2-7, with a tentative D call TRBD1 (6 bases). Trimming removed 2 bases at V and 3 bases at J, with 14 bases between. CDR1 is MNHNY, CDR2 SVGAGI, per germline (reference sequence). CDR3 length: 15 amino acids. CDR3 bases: TGTGCCAGCAGTTACGCAGGTACAGGGAACTACGAGCAGTACTTC. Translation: CASSYAGTGNYEQYF.

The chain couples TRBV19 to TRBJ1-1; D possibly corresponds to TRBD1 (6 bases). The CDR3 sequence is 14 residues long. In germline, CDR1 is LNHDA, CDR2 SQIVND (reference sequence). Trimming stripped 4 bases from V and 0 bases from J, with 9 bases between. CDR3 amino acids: CASSTQGVNTEAFF. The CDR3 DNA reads TGTGCCAGTAGTACACAGGGTGTGAACACTGAAGCTTTCTTT.

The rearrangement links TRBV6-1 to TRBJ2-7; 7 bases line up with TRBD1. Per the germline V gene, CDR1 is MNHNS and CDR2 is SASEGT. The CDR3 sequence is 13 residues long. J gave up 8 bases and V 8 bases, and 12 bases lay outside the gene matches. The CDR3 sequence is CASAGQDVTKQYF. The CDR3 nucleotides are TGTGCCAGCGCAGGACAGGACGTAACAAAGCAGTACTTC.

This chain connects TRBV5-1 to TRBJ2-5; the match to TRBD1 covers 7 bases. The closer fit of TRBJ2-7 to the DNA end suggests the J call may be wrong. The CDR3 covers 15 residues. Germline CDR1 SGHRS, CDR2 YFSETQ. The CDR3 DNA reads TGCGCCAGCAGGTCCGACAGGGATCCCTCCTACGAGCAGTACTTC. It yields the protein CASRSDRDPSYEQYF.

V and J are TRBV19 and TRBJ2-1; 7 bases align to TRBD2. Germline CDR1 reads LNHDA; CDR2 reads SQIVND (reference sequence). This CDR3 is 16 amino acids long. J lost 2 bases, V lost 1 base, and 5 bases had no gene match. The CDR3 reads CASSIVAGAAYNEQFF. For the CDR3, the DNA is TGTGCCAGTAGTATAGTCGCGGGAGCCGCCTACAATGAGCAGTTCTTC.

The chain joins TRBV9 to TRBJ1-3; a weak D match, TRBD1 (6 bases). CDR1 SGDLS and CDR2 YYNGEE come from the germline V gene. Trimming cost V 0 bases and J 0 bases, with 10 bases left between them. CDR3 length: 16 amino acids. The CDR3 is CASSVGIGGSGNTIYF. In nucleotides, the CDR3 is TGTGCCAGCAGCGTAGGAATAGGGGGCTCTGGAAACACCATATATTTT.

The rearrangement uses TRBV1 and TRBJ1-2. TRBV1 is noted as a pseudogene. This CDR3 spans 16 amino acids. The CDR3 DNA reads TGCACCAGCAGCTCTGCCTTTGACGGGACTAACTATGGCTACACCTTC. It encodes CTSSSAFDGTNYGYTF.

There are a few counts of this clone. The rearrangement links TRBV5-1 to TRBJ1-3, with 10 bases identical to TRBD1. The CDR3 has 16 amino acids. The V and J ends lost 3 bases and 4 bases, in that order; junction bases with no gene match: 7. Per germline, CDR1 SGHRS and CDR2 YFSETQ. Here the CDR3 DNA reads TGCGCCAGCAGCTCCTCGGGACAGGGGTCCGGAAACACCATATATTTT. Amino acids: CASSSSGQGSGNTIYF.

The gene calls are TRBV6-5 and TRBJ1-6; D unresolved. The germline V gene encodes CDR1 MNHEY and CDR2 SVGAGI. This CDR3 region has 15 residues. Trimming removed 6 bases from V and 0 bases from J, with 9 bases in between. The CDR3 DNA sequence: TGTGCCAGCAGAATCTGGAGCTCCTATAATTCACCCCTCCACTTT. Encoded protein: CASRIWSSYNSPLHF.

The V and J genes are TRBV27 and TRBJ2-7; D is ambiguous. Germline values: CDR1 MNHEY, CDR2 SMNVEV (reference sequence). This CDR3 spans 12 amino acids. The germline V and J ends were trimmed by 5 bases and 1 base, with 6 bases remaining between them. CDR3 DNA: TGTGCCAGCAGTCCTCCGTCCTACGAGCAGTACTTC. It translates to CASSPPSYEQYF.

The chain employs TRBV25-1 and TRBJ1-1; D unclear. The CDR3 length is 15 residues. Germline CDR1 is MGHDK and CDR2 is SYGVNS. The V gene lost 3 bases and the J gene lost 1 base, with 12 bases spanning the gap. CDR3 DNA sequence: TGTGCCAGCAGTGACCGGAGGACTAGGAACACTGAAGCTTTCTTT. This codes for CASSDRRTRNTEAFF. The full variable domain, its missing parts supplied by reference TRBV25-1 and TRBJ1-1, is EADIYQTPRYLVIGTGKKITLECSQTMGHDKMYWYQQDPGMELHLIHYSYGVNSTEKGDLSSESTVSRIRTEHFPLTLESARPSHTSQYLCASSDRRTRNTEAFFGQGTRLTVV.

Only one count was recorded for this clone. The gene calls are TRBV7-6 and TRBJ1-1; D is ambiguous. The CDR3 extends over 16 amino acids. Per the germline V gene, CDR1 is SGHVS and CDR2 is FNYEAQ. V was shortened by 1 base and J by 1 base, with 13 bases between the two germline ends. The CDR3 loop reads CASSLGTAGANTEAFF. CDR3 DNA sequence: TGTGCCAGCAGCTTAGGAACTGCCGGAGCGAACACTGAAGCTTTCTTT.

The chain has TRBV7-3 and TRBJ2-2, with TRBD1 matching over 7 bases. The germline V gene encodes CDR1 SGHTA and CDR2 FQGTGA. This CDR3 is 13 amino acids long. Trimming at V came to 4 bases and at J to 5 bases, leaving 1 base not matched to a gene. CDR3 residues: CASSSTGTGELFF. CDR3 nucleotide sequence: TGTGCCAGCAGCTCGACAGGGACCGGGGAGCTGTTTTTT.

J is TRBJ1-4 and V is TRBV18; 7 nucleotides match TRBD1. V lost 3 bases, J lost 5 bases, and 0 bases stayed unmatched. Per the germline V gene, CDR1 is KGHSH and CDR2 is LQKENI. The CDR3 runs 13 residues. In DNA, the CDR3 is TGTGCCAGCTCACCGGGACAGAATGAAAAACTGTTTTTT. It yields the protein CASSPGQNEKLFF.

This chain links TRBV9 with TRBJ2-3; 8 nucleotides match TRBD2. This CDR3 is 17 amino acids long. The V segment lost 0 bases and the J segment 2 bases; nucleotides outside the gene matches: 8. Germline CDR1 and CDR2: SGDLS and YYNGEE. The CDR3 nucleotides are TGTGCCAGCAGCGTAGCAGCGGGGGCCCTATTCACAGATACGCAGTATTTT. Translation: CASSVAAGALFTDTQYF.

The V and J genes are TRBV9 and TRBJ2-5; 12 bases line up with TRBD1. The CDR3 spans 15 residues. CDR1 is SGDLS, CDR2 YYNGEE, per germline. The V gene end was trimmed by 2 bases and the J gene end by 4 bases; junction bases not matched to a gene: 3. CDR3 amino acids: CASSVGQGARETQYF. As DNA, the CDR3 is TGTGCCAGCAGCGTGGGACAGGGGGCGAGAGAGACCCAGTACTTC.

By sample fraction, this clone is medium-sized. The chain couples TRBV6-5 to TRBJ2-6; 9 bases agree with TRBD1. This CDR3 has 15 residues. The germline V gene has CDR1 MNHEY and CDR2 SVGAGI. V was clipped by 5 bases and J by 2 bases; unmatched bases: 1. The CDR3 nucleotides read TGTGCCAGCAGTCGACAGGGGGCTGGGGCCAACGTCCTGACTTTC. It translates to CASSRQGAGANVLTF.

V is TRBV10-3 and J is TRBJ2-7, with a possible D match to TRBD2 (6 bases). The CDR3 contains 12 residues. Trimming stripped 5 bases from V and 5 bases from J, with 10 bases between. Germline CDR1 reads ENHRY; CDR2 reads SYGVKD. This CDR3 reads CAISPREDEQYF. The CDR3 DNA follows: TGTGCCATCAGTCCCAGGGAGGACGAGCAGTACTTC.